Ten or more counts support the clone carrying this T cell receptor beta chain. Its antigen remains unknown. Germline values: CDR1 MNHEY, CDR2 SMNVEV (reference sequence). Trimming pared 2 bases from V and 10 bases from J, leaving 18 bases between. This CDR3 region has 15 residues. This specimen comes from a study of T cell repertoires in cytomegalovirus infection. Study findings and constraints: Of the TCR beta families, the public ones yielded a cumulative frequency that identified carriers of CMV plus the relevant HLA.

TCRdb processed the reads anew with MiXCR; each CDR3 protein has one entry. The table records about 130,000 distinct CDR3 sequences, 20% to 30% of them present only once. This receptor was taken from a human donor in good health (CMV status not recorded). Some clones in this sample may be carry-over from other donors' samples. This chain joins TRBV27 and TRBJ2-1; D could derive from TRBD1 or TRBD2 (5 bases each). Sequencing used PBMCs, sequenced either directly or after in vitro stimulation (not recorded which). The CDR3 DNA is TGTGCCAGCAGTTTACCGTCTCATGGGGGTAGGGAGCAGTTCTTC. Its protein product is CASSLPSHGGREQFF.